This T cell receptor beta chain was retrieved from a study of graft-versus-host responses after intestinal transplantation. About the study: Recipients had transplants, and these were multivisceral, liver-intestinal, or isolated intestinal. Every recipient had anti-thymocyte globulin induction and 3 to 4 years of tacrolimus plus steroids.

With respect to this clone: Its antigen is unknown.

This table comes from immunoSEQ multiplex PCR, and its TCRdb copy is limited to in-frame clones, with some not included. Among tens of thousands of clones, 80% to 95% were seen once, and the ten largest hold 5% to 6.5%. General study results and limits: Recipient-marrow GvH clones were detected, some having first appeared in ileum or blood. Patients who carried graft-donor T cell macrochimerism also had high graft-versus-host to host-versus-graft clonal ratios in their allografts.

The J segment lost 5 bases and the V segment lost 2 bases, leaving 9 bases of the junction unmatched. In germline, CDR1 is SGHDN, CDR2 FVKESK. The CDR3 is 16 residues long. The sequencing used PBMCs, collected more than 750 days after a first intestinal transplant, on the day of a second. The chain carries TRBV14 and TRBJ2-5; 9 bases line up with TRBD2. The sequence derives from a human patient who received an intestinal transplant, so some T cells may come from the graft donor. The CDR3 loop is CASSQTPLAGLETQYF. DNA of the CDR3: TGTGCCAGCAGCCAAACACCACTAGCGGGCCTCGAGACCCAGTACTTC. Full variable domain (missing parts from reference TRBV14 and TRBJ2-5): EAGVTQFPSHSVIEKGQTVTLRCDPISGHDNLYWYRRVMGKEIKFLLHFVKESKQDESGMPNNRFLAERTGGTYSTLKVQPAELEDSGVYFCASSQTPLAGLETQYFGPGTRLLVL.